These 10 T cell receptor beta chains were all obtained from the same sample, sequenced in a study of cytomegalovirus exposure and HLA in healthy donors. Use of 60 Vbeta and 13 Jbeta primers characterized the PCR. Sequenced by immunoSEQ multiplex PCR; TCRdb stores in-frame clones only, minus some. Of 60,000 or so clones listed, about 90% are singletons. Sequenced: PBMCs. The receptors stem from a man aged 30 to 39 in good health and CMV-seropositive.

V is TRBV10-1 and J is TRBJ1-1, with D unresolved. Trimming removed 2 bases at V and 6 bases at J, with 7 bases between. CDR1 is WNHNN, CDR2 SYGVQD, per germline (reference sequence). The CDR3 spans 12 residues. CDR3 protein: CASSERRAEAFF. In DNA form, the CDR3 reads TGCGCCAGCAGTGAGCGGAGGGCTGAAGCTTTCTTT.

V usage is TRBV10-2 and J usage is TRBJ2-4; 8 nucleotides match TRBD2. This CDR3 is 15 amino acids long. With 6 bases clipped from V and 8 bases from J, the junction kept 12 bases outside the gene matches. Per germline, CDR1 WSHSY and CDR2 SAAADI. DNA of the CDR3: TGCGCCAGCAGGGCCGGGGAAGCGGGAGTTTACATTCAGTACTTC. Translating it yields CASRAGEAGVYIQYF.

V gene TRBV28 combines with J gene TRBJ1-3, with 7 bases fitting TRBD1. V lost 4 bases, J lost 1 base, and 7 bases stayed unmatched. This CDR3 has 16 residues. Germline V lookup: CDR1 MDHEN, CDR2 SYDVKM. The CDR3 region has the DNA TGTGCCAGCAGTTCCTTCGACAGGGAGTCTGGAAACACCATATATTTT. It is translated as CASSSFDRESGNTIYF. The full variable domain, in which reference TRBV28 and TRBJ1-3 provide the parts outside the CDR3, is DVKVTQSSRYLVKRTGEKVFLECVQDMDHENMFWYRQDPGLGLRLIYFSYDVKMKEKGDIPEGYSVSREKKERFSLILESASTNQTSMYLCASSSFDRESGNTIYFGEGSWLTVV.

The CDR3 is CASSLGHSSYEQYF. As DNA, the CDR3 is TGTGCCAGCAGCTTGGGTCACAGCTCCTACGAGCAGTACTTC. The V call is TRBV5-4, the J call TRBJ2-5; D call uncertain. Gene TRBJ2-7 matches the end of the DNA better, so the J call may be wrong. Germline V lookup: CDR1 SGHNT, CDR2 YYREEE (reference sequence). This CDR3 comprises 14 residues.

The chain links TRBV29-1 to TRBJ1-4; 8 bases are a match to TRBD1. Germline V gene data show CDR1 as SQVTM and CDR2 as ANQGSEA. V was pared by 2 bases and J by 4 bases, with 6 bases of the junction left unmatched. The CDR3 covers 15 residues. CDR3 in DNA: TGCAGCGTTGAACTAGGGACAGGAGTTAATGAAAAACTGTTTTTT. This gives the protein CSVELGTGVNEKLFF.

The chain recombines TRBV10-1 with TRBJ2-2; TRBD2 is a possible D gene (5 bases). CDR1 is WNHNN, CDR2 SYGVQD, per germline (reference sequence). V was shortened by 2 bases and J by 6 bases, with 7 bases between the two germline ends. The CDR3 is 13 residues long. Here the CDR3 DNA reads TGCGCCAGCAGTGAGCAAGCGGCCGGGGAGCTGTTTTTT. It specifies CASSEQAAGELFF.

This clone was observed a few times. The chain joins TRBV7-9 to TRBJ2-1; 10 bases match TRBD2. Unmatched junction bases numbered 9, after V lost 7 bases and J lost 9 bases. Germline CDR1 and CDR2: SEHNR and FQNEAQ (reference sequence). CDR3 size: 14 residues. CDR3 coding DNA: TGTGCCAGCACCTCAGGGGTAGCGGGAGGTGAGCAGTTCTTC. Translated, it gives CASTSGVAGGEQFF.

This rearrangement joins TRBV30 to TRBJ2-1; the match to TRBD2 covers 10 bases. This CDR3 has 13 amino acids. The V and J ends lost 1 base and 9 bases, in that order; junction bases with no gene match: 3. Germline CDR1 GTSNPN, CDR2 SVGIG (reference sequence). The CDR3: CAWSAAGGSEQFF. In DNA form, the CDR3 reads TGTGCCTGGAGTGCAGCGGGAGGGAGTGAGCAGTTCTTC. The full variable domain, its missing parts supplied by reference TRBV30 and TRBJ2-1, is SQTIHQWPATLVQPVGSPLSLECTVEGTSNPNLYWYRQAAGRGLQLLFYSVGIGQISSEVPQNLSASRPQDRQFILSSKKLLLSDSGFYLCAWSAAGGSEQFFGPGTRLTVL.

V and J are TRBV2 and TRBJ2-1, with TRBD2 matching over 8 bases. The CDR3 is 17 amino acids. J was trimmed by 7 bases and V by 6 bases; bases with no gene match: 17. From germline, CDR1 is SNHLY and CDR2 FYNNEI. CDR3 region: CASRPPLGGLGINEQFF. Written as DNA, the CDR3 is TGTGCCAGCAGACCACCTCTTGGGGGACTAGGGATTAATGAGCAGTTCTTC.

V usage is TRBV12-5 and J usage is TRBJ2-2; the D gene is possibly TRBD1 (5 bases). Germline values: CDR1 LGHNT, CDR2 FRNRAP. V was pared by 2 bases and J by 7 bases, with 8 bases between. The CDR3 is 13 residues long. The CDR3 DNA follows: TGTGCTAGTGGTTTGCGTAGGGGCGGGGAGCTGTTTTTT. Translation gives CASGLRRGGELFF.